Listed below are T cell receptor beta chains from one sample, sequenced in a study of Graves' ophthalmopathy and Graves' hyperthyroidism. Each CDR3 protein is one row after TCRdb ran MiXCR on the multiplex PCR reads. The sample records about 620,000 distinct CDR3 sequences, about a fifth being singletons. Source material: peripheral blood. Source of these receptors: a woman aged 18 to 35 with stable Graves' hyperthyroidism. Some clones in this sample may be carry-over from other donors' samples. CDR3s include the opening cysteine and the closing phenylalanine or tryptophan. Fields, in order: clone size, V gene, CDR3 length, D gene, J gene, CDR3 protein, CDR3 DNA. D genes are given only for firm matches. Only part of the rows carry a size: once, few, many, or a class if the clone is expanded.

>many|TRBV20-1|13|NA|TRBJ1-3
CSATGSSGNTIYF
TGCAGTGCAACAGGGAGCTCTGGAAACACCATATATTTT
>many|TRBV10-3|16|NA|TRBJ2-2
CASRKSTGLNTGELFF
TGTGCCAGCAGAAAGTCGACTGGGTTGAACACCGGGGAGCTGTTTTTT
>NA|TRBV6-1|13|NA|TRBJ1-1
CASNAGLNTEAFF
TGTGCCAGCAACGCCGGCTTGAACACTGAAGCTTTCTTT
>few|TRBV12-3/TRBV12-4|13|TRBD1|TRBJ2-5
CASSLQGQGTQYF
TGTGCCAGCAGCTTACAGGGGCAGGGGACCCAGTACTTC
>many|TRBV27|13|TRBD1|TRBJ1-1
CASGDRGWGSAFF
TGTGCCAGCGGCGACAGGGGTTGGGGGTCGGCTTTCTTT
>many|TRBV11-2|16|TRBD1|TRBJ1-5
CASSRPGTGGNQPQHF
TGTGCCAGCAGCCGCCCCGGGACAGGGGGCAATCAGCCCCAGCATTTT
>many|TRBV11-1|13|TRBD1|TRBJ2-7
CASSLTPTGSHYF
TGTGCCAGTAGCTTAACTCCGACAGGGAGCCATTACTTC
>NA|TRBV6-1|13|NA|TRBJ1-2
CASTGASNYGYTF
TGTGCCAGTACGGGGGCATCAAACTATGGCTACACCTTC
>NA|TRBV6-1|14|NA|TRBJ2-2
CASSERTLTGELFF
TGTGCCAGCAGTGAGCGGACGCTGACCGGGGAGCTGTTTTTT
>many|TRBV20-1|13|NA|TRBJ2-7
CSRSRDTSGEQYF
TGCAGCAGATCTCGGGACACCAGCGGCGAGCAGTACTTC
>few|TRBV28|15|TRBD2|TRBJ2-7
CASSTIFGLALEQYF
TGTGCCAGCAGCACCATCTTTGGACTAGCTCTAGAGCAGTACTTC
>NA|TRBV27|12|NA|TRBJ1-6
CASSLIGTPLHF
TGTGCCAGCAGCCTAATTGGGACACCCCTCCACTTT
>many|TRBV19|16|TRBD2|TRBJ2-5
CASSISAAGGSETQYF
TGTGCCAGTAGTATTAGCGCAGCGGGGGGGTCAGAGACCCAGTACTTC
>many|TRBV6-1|13|NA|TRBJ1-1
CASSPNIGTEAFF
TGTGCCAGCAGTCCCAACATTGGGACTGAAGCTTTCTTT
>few|TRBV28|14|NA|TRBJ1-1
CASSLSLGETEAFF
TGTGCCAGCAGTTTATCACTGGGAGAAACTGAAGCTTTCTTT
>many|TRBV28|13|NA|TRBJ1-5
CASSLPGLKPQHF
TGTGCCAGCAGTTTACCGGGATTAAAGCCCCAGCATTTT
>NA|TRBV4-3|15|TRBD2|TRBJ2-3
CASSPGLGGTDTQYF
TGCGCCAGCAGCCCGGGACTAGGCGGCACAGATACGCAGTATTTT
>many|TRBV29-1|12|NA|TRBJ1-1
CSVGPGRSEAFF
TGCAGCGTCGGGCCTGGACGGTCCGAAGCTTTCTTT
>NA|TRBV20-1|14|NA|TRBJ2-5
CSAGPTAVQETQYF
TGCAGTGCTGGACCGACAGCCGTCCAAGAGACCCAGTACTTC
>NA|TRBV5-1|15|NA|TRBJ1-5
CASSLDSPRDQPQHF
TGCGCCAGCAGCTTGGATAGCCCGAGGGATCAGCCCCAGCATTTT
>many|TRBV6-5|15|NA|TRBJ1-5
CASSPRVYSNQPQHF
TGTGCCAGCAGCCCCAGGGTTTATAGCAATCAGCCCCAGCATTTT
>NA|TRBV6-1|16|NA|TRBJ1-6
CASSSIGGLCNSPLHF
TGTGCCAGCAGCAGCATAGGGGGACTTTGTAATTCACCCCTCCACTTT
>many|TRBV12-3/TRBV12-4|13|NA|TRBJ2-2
CASSSRGFGELFF
TGTGCCAGCAGTTCTCGGGGCTTCGGGGAGCTGTTTTTT
>many|TRBV28|15|TRBD1|TRBJ2-7
CASSLLGTGVYEQYF
TGTGCCAGCAGTTTACTCGGGACAGGGGTCTACGAGCAGTACTTC
>many|TRBV19|16|TRBD1|TRBJ2-6
CASRWTGGVGANVLTF
TGTGCCAGTCGATGGACAGGGGGCGTTGGGGCCAACGTCCTGACTTTC
>many|TRBV7-2|15|NA|TRBJ1-5
CASDIRGGGNQPQHF
TGTGCCAGCGATATTCGCGGGGGTGGCAATCAGCCCCAGCATTTT
>NA|TRBV7-3|16|NA|TRBJ2-7
CASSPHSSAPSEEQYF
TGTGCCAGCAGCCCCCACTCTAGCGCACCCTCAGAGGAGCAGTACTTC
>NA|TRBV20-1|12|NA|TRBJ2-7
CSAPDGAYEQYF
TGCAGTGCCCCGGACGGGGCCTACGAGCAGTACTTC
>NA|TRBV28|15|NA|TRBJ1-1
CASRPLGRLNTEAFF
TGTGCCAGCAGACCCCTAGGGCGGCTGAACACTGAAGCTTTCTTT
>many|TRBV12-3/TRBV12-4|13|NA|TRBJ2-7
CASSRGALEEQYF
TGTGCCAGCAGTCGCGGGGCACTGGAGGAGCAGTACTTC
>NA|TRBV12-3/TRBV12-4|15|TRBD1|TRBJ2-7
CASSLWGQGAYEQYF
TGTGCCAGCAGCCTTTGGGGACAGGGCGCCTACGAGCAGTACTTC
>many|TRBV6-5|13|NA|TRBJ2-5
CASSRPGTLTQYF
TGTGCCAGCAGCCGCCCGGGCACCCTGACCCAGTACTTC
>many|TRBV12-3/TRBV12-4|11|NA|TRBJ1-1
CASSLRGEAFF
TGTGCCAGCAGTTTAAGAGGGGAGGCTTTCTTT
>NA|TRBV12-3/TRBV12-4|17|TRBD1|TRBJ2-6
CASSPRQGDTGANVLTF
TGTGCCAGCAGTCCCCGACAGGGGGATACTGGGGCCAACGTCCTGACTTTC
>few|TRBV14|19|TRBD1|TRBJ2-6
CASSLRTGTGPSGANVLTF
TGTGCCAGCAGCCTTCGTACCGGGACAGGGCCCTCTGGGGCCAACGTCCTGACTTTC